Shown below are 6 T cell receptor beta chains from a single sample sequenced in a study of liver allograft versus peripheral blood T cells. Turning to the study itself: Hepatic allograft T cell receptor repertoires were evaluated relative to those present in recipients' peripheral blood.

TCRdb independently ran MiXCR on the reads; one entry per CDR3 protein. Seen here are around 8,600 distinct CDR3 sequences, around a fifth observed once, and the top ten hold roughly 24%. These receptors originate from a human patient who had a liver transplant. The T cells may come from the graft donor.

Sample share makes this clonotype medium-sized. The rearrangement links TRBV7-2 to TRBJ1-1, with D hard to call. CDR1 is SGHTA, CDR2 FQGNSA, per germline. The CDR3 is 14 residues long. V shed 3 bases and J shed 7 bases, with 15 bases lying between them. The DNA of the CDR3 is TGTGCCAGCAGCTTGGTGGAGGCCGATATTGAAGCTTTCTTT. As protein: CASSLVEADIEAFF.

This clonotype was counted only a few times. V gene TRBV6-2 or TRBV6-3 combines with J gene TRBJ2-7; D gene uncertain. The CDR3 runs 11 residues. Looked up from germline, CDR1 is MNHEY and CDR2 is SVGEGT. Trimming pared 2 bases from V and 5 bases from J, leaving 4 bases between. The CDR3 loop is CASSYPDEQYF. The CDR3 DNA is TGTGCCAGCAGTTACCCGGACGAGCAGTACTTC.

Relative to its sample, this clonotype is large. This sequence joins TRBV27 and TRBJ1-2; 7 bases are shared with TRBD1. Trimming at V came to 2 bases and at J to 6 bases, leaving 24 bases not matched to a gene. The germline V gene has CDR1 MNHEY and CDR2 SMNVEV (reference sequence). The CDR3 spans 20 residues. The CDR3 sequence: CASSLINGFWAQGRIDGYTF. The CDR3 DNA is TGTGCCAGCAGTTTAATAAATGGGTTTTGGGCACAGGGGCGGATTGATGGCTACACCTTC.

This sequence joins TRBV7-3 and TRBJ1-1; D gene ambiguous. V gave up 0 bases and J gave up 5 bases, with 7 bases separating them. Germline CDR1 reads SGHTA; CDR2 reads FQGTGA. This CDR3 is 13 amino acids long. This CDR3 reads CASSLTDQTEAFF. In nucleotides, the CDR3 is TGTGCCAGCAGCTTAACGGACCAGACTGAAGCTTTCTTT.

The chain employs TRBV7-2 and TRBJ1-1; D is undetermined. The CDR3 covers 14 residues. Germline CDR1 is SGHTA and CDR2 is FQGNSA. V shed 1 base and J shed 0 bases, with 6 bases lying between them. The CDR3 DNA follows: TGTGCCAGCAGCTTAGGCGGAATGAACACTGAAGCTTTCTTT. It encodes CASSLGGMNTEAFF. Full variable domain (remainder filled in from reference TRBV7-2 and TRBJ1-1): GAGVSQSPSNKVTEKGKDVELRCDPISGHTALYWYRQSLGQGLEFLIYFQGNSAPDKSGLPSDRFSAERTGGSVSTLTIQRTQQEDSAVYLCASSLGGMNTEAFFGQGTRLTVV.

The chain employs TRBV11-2 and TRBJ1-5; D unclear. The CDR3 loop spans 16 amino acids. From germline, CDR1 is SGHAT and CDR2 FQNNGV. The V and J ends lost 0 bases and 5 bases respectively, with 14 bases between them. The CDR3 DNA reads as TGTGCCAGCAGCTTAGATGGTGGGAACGGGGATCAGCCCCAGCATTTT. Translation: CASSLDGGNGDQPQHF.